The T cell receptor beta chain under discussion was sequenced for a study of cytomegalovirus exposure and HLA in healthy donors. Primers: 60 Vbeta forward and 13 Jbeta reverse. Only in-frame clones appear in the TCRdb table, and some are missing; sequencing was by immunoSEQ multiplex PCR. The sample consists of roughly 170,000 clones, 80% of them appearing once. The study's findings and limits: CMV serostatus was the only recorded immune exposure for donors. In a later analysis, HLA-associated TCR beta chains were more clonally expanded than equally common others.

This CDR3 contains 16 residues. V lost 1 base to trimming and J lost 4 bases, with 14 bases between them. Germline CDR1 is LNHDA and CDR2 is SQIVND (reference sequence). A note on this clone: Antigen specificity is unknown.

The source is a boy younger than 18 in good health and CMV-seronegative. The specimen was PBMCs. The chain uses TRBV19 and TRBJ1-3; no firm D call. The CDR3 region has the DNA TGTGCCAGTAGTATAGGAACTCAAGAGAGGGGAAACACCATATATTTT. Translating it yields CASSIGTQERGNTIYF.